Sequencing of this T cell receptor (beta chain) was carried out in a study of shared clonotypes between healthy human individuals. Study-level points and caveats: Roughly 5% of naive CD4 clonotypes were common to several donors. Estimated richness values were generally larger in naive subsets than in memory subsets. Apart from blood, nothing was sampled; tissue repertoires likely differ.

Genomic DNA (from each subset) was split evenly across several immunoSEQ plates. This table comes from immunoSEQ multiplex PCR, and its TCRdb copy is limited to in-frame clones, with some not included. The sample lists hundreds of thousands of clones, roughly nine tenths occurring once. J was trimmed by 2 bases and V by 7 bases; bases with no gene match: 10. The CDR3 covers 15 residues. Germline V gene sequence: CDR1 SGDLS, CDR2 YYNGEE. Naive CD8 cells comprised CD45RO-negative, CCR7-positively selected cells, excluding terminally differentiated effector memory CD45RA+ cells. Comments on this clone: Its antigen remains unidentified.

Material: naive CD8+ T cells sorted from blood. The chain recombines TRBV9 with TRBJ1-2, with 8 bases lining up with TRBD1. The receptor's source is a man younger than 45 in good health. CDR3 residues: CASRRGRGQNYGYTF. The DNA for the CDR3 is TGTGCCAGCCGGCGGGGCAGGGGGCAGAACTATGGCTACACCTTC.